This T cell receptor beta chain was profiled in a study of T cells in Graves' hyperthyroidism and ophthalmopathy. Study observations and caveats: Appearing also in blood were most of the thyroid clonotypes expanded above 0.001.

Comment on this clonotype: No antigen is known for it.

Subjects with ophthalmopathy showed a Clinical Activity Score no lower than 3, a NOSPECS grade no lower than 4, and a duration shorter than 3 months. Patients having uncontrolled infection, another autoimmune disease, pregnancy or lactation were not included. Each diagnosis was grounded in clinical symptoms, serum thyroxine and TRAb, thyroid ultrasound, and orbital computed tomography. What was amplified from RNA transcripts were TCR beta CDR3 regions. The TCR CDR3 first-round RT-PCR relied on the HTBI primer set. TCRdb independently ran MiXCR on the multiplex PCR reads; one entry per CDR3 protein. There are roughly 400,000 distinct CDR3 sequences in the sample; more than 12% occur only once, and around 27% lies in the top ten. Germline assignment: CDR1 MDHEN and CDR2 SYDVKM. Trimming pared 6 bases from V and 2 bases from J, leaving 11 bases between. CDR3 size: 14 residues.

V usage is TRBV28 and J usage is TRBJ1-5; D gene uncertain. This sequence was found in a man aged 50 to 59 with Graves' ophthalmopathy. Sequencing input: blood. Here the CDR3 DNA reads TGTGCCAGCAGCCCCAAACGGGGCAATCAGCCCCAGCATTTT. This translates into CASSPKRGNQPQHF.